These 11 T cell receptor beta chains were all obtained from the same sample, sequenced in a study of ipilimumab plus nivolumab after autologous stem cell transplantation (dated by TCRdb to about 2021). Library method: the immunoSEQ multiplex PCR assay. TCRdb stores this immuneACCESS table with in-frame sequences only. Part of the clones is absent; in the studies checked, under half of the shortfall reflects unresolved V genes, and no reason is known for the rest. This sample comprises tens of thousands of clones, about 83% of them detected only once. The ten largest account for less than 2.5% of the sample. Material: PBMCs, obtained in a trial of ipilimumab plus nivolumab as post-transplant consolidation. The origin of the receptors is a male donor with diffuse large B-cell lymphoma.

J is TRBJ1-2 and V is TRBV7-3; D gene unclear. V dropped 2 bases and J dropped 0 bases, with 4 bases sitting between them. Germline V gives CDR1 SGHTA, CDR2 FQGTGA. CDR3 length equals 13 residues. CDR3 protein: CASSLEPNYGYTF. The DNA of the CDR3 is TGTGCCAGCAGCTTAGAGCCTAACTATGGCTACACCTTC. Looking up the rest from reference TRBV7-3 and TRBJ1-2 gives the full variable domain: GAGVSQTPSNKVTEKGKYVELRCDPISGHTALYWYRQSLGQGPEFLIYFQGTGAADDSGLPNDRFFAVRPEGSVSTLKIQRTERGDSAVYLCASSLEPNYGYTFGSGTRLTVV.

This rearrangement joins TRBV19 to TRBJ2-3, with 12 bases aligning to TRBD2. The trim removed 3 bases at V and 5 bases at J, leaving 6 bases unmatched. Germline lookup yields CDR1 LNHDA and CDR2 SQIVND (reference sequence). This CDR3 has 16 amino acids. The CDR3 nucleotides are TGTGCCAGTAGTATCGGACTAGCGGGGCGGAGAGATACGCAGTATTTT. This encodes CASSIGLAGRRDTQYF.

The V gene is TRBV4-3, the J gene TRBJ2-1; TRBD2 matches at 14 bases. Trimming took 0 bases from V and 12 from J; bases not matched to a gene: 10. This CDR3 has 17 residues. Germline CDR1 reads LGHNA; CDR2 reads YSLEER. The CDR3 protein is CASSQDRGTSGGLRQFF. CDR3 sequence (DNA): TGCGCCAGCAGCCAAGATCGAGGGACTAGCGGGGGTCTCAGGCAGTTCTTC.

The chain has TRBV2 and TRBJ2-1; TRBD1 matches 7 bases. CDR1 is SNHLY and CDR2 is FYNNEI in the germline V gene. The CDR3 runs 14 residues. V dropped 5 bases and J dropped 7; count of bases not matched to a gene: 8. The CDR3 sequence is CASSPTTGSNEQFF. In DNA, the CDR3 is TGTGCCAGCAGTCCCACGACAGGGAGTAATGAGCAGTTCTTC.

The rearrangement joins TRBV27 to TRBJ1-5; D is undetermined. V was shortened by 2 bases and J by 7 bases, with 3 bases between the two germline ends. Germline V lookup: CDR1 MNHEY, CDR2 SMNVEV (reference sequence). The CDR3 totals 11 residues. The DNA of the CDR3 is TGTGCCAGCAGTTTACCGCAGCCCCAGCATTTT. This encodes CASSLPQPQHF.

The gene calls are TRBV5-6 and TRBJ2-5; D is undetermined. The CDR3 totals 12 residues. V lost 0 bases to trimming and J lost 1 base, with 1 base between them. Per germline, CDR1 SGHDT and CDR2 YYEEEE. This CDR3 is CASSLVQETQYF. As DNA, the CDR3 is TGTGCCAGCAGCTTGGTCCAAGAGACCCAGTACTTC.

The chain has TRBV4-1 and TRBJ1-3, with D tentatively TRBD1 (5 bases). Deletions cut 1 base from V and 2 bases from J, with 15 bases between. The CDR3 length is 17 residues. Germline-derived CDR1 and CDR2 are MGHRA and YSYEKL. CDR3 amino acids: CASSQVVQGAAGNTIYF. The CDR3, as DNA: TGCGCCAGCAGCCAAGTCGTCCAAGGGGCGGCTGGAAACACCATATATTTT.

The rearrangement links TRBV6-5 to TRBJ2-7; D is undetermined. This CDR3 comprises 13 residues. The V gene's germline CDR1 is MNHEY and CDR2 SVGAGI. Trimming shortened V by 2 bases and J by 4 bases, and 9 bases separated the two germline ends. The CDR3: CASSYDAWYEQYF. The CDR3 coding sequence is TGTGCCAGCAGTTACGACGCCTGGTACGAGCAGTACTTC.

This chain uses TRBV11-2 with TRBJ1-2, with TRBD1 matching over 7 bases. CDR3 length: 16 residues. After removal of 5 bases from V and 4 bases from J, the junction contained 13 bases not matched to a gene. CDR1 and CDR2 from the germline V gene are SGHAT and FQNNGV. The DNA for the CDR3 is TGTGCCAGCAGCCAAGTAGGGGGCAGTTTGCGCTATGGCTACACCTTC. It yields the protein CASSQVGGSLRYGYTF.

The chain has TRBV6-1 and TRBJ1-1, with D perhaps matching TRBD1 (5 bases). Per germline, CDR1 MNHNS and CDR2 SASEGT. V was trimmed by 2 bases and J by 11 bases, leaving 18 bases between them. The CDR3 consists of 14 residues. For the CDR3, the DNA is TGTGCCAGCAGTGAAACTGTTAAGGGGTCGTCGGCTTTCTTT. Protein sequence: CASSETVKGSSAFF.

Written as DNA, the CDR3 is TGTGCCAGCAGCATCGCCGGGGCTAAGTACGAGCAGTACTTC. It translates to CASSIAGAKYEQYF. The chain is built from TRBV7-9 and TRBJ2-7, with D perhaps matching TRBD1 or TRBD2 (5 bases each). Trimming shortened V by 5 bases and J by 4 bases, and 15 bases separated the two germline ends. This CDR3 has 14 residues. Germline values: CDR1 SEHNR, CDR2 FQNEAQ (reference sequence).